Listed here are 27 T cell receptor beta chains from one sample, sequenced in a study of shared clonotypes between healthy human individuals. Cells designated naive CD8 were CD45RO-negative and were positively selected for CCR7, with terminally differentiated effector memory CD45RA+ cells excluded. The protocol was immunoSEQ multiplex PCR, while the TCRdb copy is restricted to in-frame clones and leaves out a portion. Found here are about 2.1 million clones, 80% to 95% of them singletons; the top ten hold around 1.8%. Sequenced material: naive CD8+ T cells from PBMCs. All receptors derive from a young man in good health. Some clones in this sample may be carry-over from other donors' samples.

This clone appeared once. The V gene is TRBV2, the J gene TRBJ2-6; 9 nucleotides match TRBD1. The germline CDR1 and CDR2 sequences are SNHLY and FYNNEI. This CDR3 is built from 18 residues. V was pared by 10 bases and J by 1 base, with 14 bases of the junction left unmatched. The CDR3 loop reads CATADPGQGLSGANVLTF. The DNA of the CDR3 is TGTGCCACCGCGGACCCGGGACAGGGATTATCTGGGGCCAACGTCCTGACTTTC.

The V gene is TRBV20-1, the J gene TRBJ2-7; no definite D call. CDR1 is DFQATT, CDR2 SNEGSKA, per germline (reference sequence). This CDR3 has 11 amino acids. The V and J ends lost 3 bases and 3 bases respectively, with 6 bases between them. This chain's CDR3 is CSARILYEQYF. The CDR3, as DNA: TGCAGTGCTAGGATCCTCTACGAGCAGTACTTC.

This clone has just a few counts. The V gene is TRBV7-9, the J gene TRBJ2-1, with 9 bases matching TRBD1. The V segment lost 5 bases and the J segment 8 bases; nucleotides outside the gene matches: 7. Germline CDR1 is SEHNR and CDR2 is FQNEAQ (reference sequence). The CDR3 length is 14 residues. CDR3 residues: CASSPRTGDDEQFF. The CDR3 DNA sequence: TGTGCCAGCAGCCCAAGGACAGGGGATGATGAGCAGTTCTTC.

This chain uses TRBV11-2 with TRBJ2-3; D gene unclear. Germline values: CDR1 SGHAT, CDR2 FQNNGV. The CDR3 length is 15 residues. The V gene lost 1 base and the J gene lost 2 bases, with 10 bases spanning the gap. The CDR3 bases are TGTGCCAGCAGCTTAGTTTACTCCTTCACAGATACGCAGTATTTT. It encodes CASSLVYSFTDTQYF. The full variable domain, in which reference TRBV11-2 and TRBJ2-3 provide the parts outside the CDR3, is EAGVAQSPRYKIIEKRQSVAFWCNPISGHATLYWYQQILGQGPKLLIQFQNNGVVDDSQLPKDRFSAERLKGVDSTLKIQPAKLEDSAVYLCASSLVYSFTDTQYFGPGTRLTVL.

The chain combines TRBV11-1 with TRBJ1-1; D uncertain. The CDR3 extends over 16 amino acids. Germline CDR1 is SGHAT and CDR2 is FQDESV (reference sequence). V lost 5 bases to trimming and J lost 4 bases, with 20 bases between them. The CDR3 sequence is CASSPRGGDRSTEAFF. The CDR3 coding sequence is TGTGCCAGCAGCCCGCGGGGTGGGGATAGGAGCACTGAAGCTTTCTTT. The full variable domain, with the rest looked up from reference TRBV11-1 and TRBJ1-1, is EAEVAQSPRYKITEKSQAVAFWCDPISGHATLYWYRQILGQGPELLVQFQDESVVDDSQLPKDRFSAERLKGVDSTLKIQPAELGDSAMYLCASSPRGGDRSTEAFFGQGTRLTVV.

About this clone: The sample contains more than one DNA sequence encoding this CDR3. This sequence joins TRBV4-3 and TRBJ1-5; TRBD1 aligns across 7 bases. The CDR3 totals 15 residues. J lost 2 bases, V lost 3 bases, and 4 bases had no gene match. The germline gives CDR1 LGHNA, CDR2 YSLEER. The CDR3 sequence is CASSQGTGGNQPQHF. In nucleotides, the CDR3 is TGCGCCAGCAGCCAGGGCACAGGGGGCAATCAGCCCCAGCATTTT.

This clone was seen once. The rearrangement links TRBV18 to TRBJ2-6, with D tentatively TRBD1 or TRBD2 (5 bases each). Deletions cut 6 bases from V and 4 bases from J, with 10 bases between. CDR3 length: 14 residues. CDR1 is KGHSH and CDR2 is LQKENI in the germline V gene. DNA of the CDR3: TGTGCCAGCTCGGGGGATCCAGGGGCCAACGTCCTGACTTTC. This translates into CASSGDPGANVLTF.

V gene TRBV14 combines with J gene TRBJ2-3, with D hard to call. CDR1 is SGHDN and CDR2 is FVKESK in the germline V gene. Trimming took 3 bases from V and 0 from J, leaving 16 bases between them. The CDR3 runs 17 residues. The CDR3 bases are TGTGCCAGCAGCCAGGCCCTCAGTGGGTTTAGCACAGATACGCAGTATTTT. Translation gives CASSQALSGFSTDTQYF.

In the case of this clone: Other nucleotide sequences from this sample produce the same CDR3. The chain joins TRBV27 to TRBJ1-5; 8 bases match TRBD1. J lost 6 bases, V lost 6 bases, and 1 base had no gene match. CDR1 and CDR2 from the germline V gene are MNHEY and SMNVEV (reference sequence). The CDR3 extends over 12 amino acids. The CDR3 sequence: CASRTGAQPQHF. The CDR3 DNA is TGTGCCAGCAGGACAGGGGCTCAGCCCCAGCATTTT.

The chain combines TRBV2 with TRBJ2-2; 11 nucleotides line up with TRBD1. Germline CDR1 is SNHLY and CDR2 is FYNNEI. The CDR3 contains 13 residues. Trimming removed 10 bases from V and 6 bases from J; junction bases left unmatched: 4. CDR3 sequence: CATWGQGAGELFF. CDR3 bases: TGTGCCACCTGGGGACAGGGGGCCGGGGAGCTGTTTTTT.

The chain uses TRBV9 and TRBJ2-1; unclear D gene. Germline CDR1 is SGDLS and CDR2 is YYNGEE. V dropped 0 bases and J dropped 9 bases, with 13 bases sitting between them. There are 14 residues in the CDR3. CDR3 nucleotide sequence: TGTGCCAGCAGCGTAGGCGGAAGCAAGGGTGAGCAGTTCTTC. It is translated as CASSVGGSKGEQFF.

V gene TRBV19 combines with J gene TRBJ1-5; D unresolved. This CDR3 comprises 15 residues. Germline CDR1 is LNHDA and CDR2 is SQIVND (reference sequence). Deletions cut 3 bases from V and 4 bases from J, with 13 bases between. CDR3 nucleotide sequence: TGTGCCAGTAGTATTAGGAGCAGTATTAATCAGCCCCAGCATTTT. Translation: CASSIRSSINQPQHF.

As to this clone: The identical CDR3 is also encoded by other nucleotide sequences in the sample. This chain uses TRBV9 with TRBJ2-7; D gene uncertain. Germline loops: CDR1 SGDLS, CDR2 YYNGEE. V dropped 0 bases and J dropped 3 bases, with 10 bases sitting between them. CDR3 length: 14 residues. CDR3 amino acids: CASSVGGSYYEQYF. DNA of the CDR3: TGTGCCAGCAGCGTAGGGGGTAGCTACTACGAGCAGTACTTC.

Only one count was recorded for this clone. This chain uses TRBV7-9 with TRBJ2-1; 7 bases map to TRBD2. V trimming: 4 bases; J trimming: 4 bases; junction bases outside the gene matches: 7. Germline CDR1 SEHNR, CDR2 FQNEAQ (reference sequence). CDR3 length equals 15 residues. Written as DNA, the CDR3 is TGTGCCAGCAGCTACCCGACGGGGGGTTACAATGAGCAGTTCTTC. Translated, it gives CASSYPTGGYNEQFF.

The chain is built from TRBV7-9 and TRBJ2-4, with a possible D match to TRBD2 (6 bases). From germline, CDR1 is SEHNR and CDR2 FQNEAQ (reference sequence). The CDR3 has 13 residues. V was clipped by 4 bases and J by 7 bases, with 11 bases between them. The CDR3 loop is CASSSGAGNIQYF. The CDR3 DNA follows: TGTGCCAGCAGCTCTGGGGCGGGGAACATTCAGTACTTC.

This clone was found once. The same CDR3 is also encoded by other DNA sequences in this sample. V and J are TRBV28 and TRBJ2-7; 12 positions match TRBD2. J lost 1 base, V lost 9 bases, and 1 base had no gene match. There are 13 residues in the CDR3. The germline V gene has CDR1 MDHEN and CDR2 SYDVKM. The CDR3 DNA sequence: TGTGCCAGTGGACTAGCGGGATCCTACGAGCAGTACTTC. Its translation is CASGLAGSYEQYF.

J is TRBJ2-1 and V is TRBV28; TRBD1 matches at 10 bases. In germline, CDR1 is MDHEN, CDR2 SYDVKM. V lost 1 base to trimming and J lost 8 bases; unmatched junction nucleotides: 8. The CDR3 totals 16 residues. The CDR3 nucleotides read TGTGCCAGCAGTTTATTCGGGGACAGGGGTAGCCATGAGCAGTTCTTC. It codes for CASSLFGDRGSHEQFF.

V and J are TRBV10-3 and TRBJ2-1; 7 bases map to TRBD1. Germline V lookup: CDR1 ENHRY, CDR2 SYGVKD. Trimming at V came to 8 bases and at J to 3 bases, leaving 1 base not matched to a gene. The CDR3 length is 12 residues. CDR3: CAIGDSYNEQFF. CDR3 sequence (DNA): TGTGCCATCGGGGACAGCTACAATGAGCAGTTCTTC.

This clone was found once. The genes are TRBV4-2 and TRBJ2-1, with D possibly TRBD2 on 6 matching bases. Trimming stripped 0 bases from V and 6 bases from J, with 15 bases between. The V gene's germline CDR1 is LGHNA and CDR2 YNFKEQ. The CDR3 covers 16 residues. The CDR3: CASSQDLGLATNEQFF. CDR3 nucleotides: TGTGCCAGCAGCCAAGATCTTGGTCTAGCGACCAATGAGCAGTTCTTC.

This rearrangement joins TRBV27 to TRBJ1-1; perhaps TRBD1 as D (6 bases). The ends were cut back, 0 bases at V and 8 bases at J, with 22 bases in the middle. Germline lookup yields CDR1 MNHEY and CDR2 SMNVEV (reference sequence). The CDR3 contains 17 residues. CDR3 DNA sequence: TGTGCCAGCAGTTTATCCCCGGTCTTTGGGGACACCTCAGAAGCTTTCTTT. Residues: CASSLSPVFGDTSEAFF.

The J gene is TRBJ2-7, the V gene TRBV7-2, with 15 bases lining up with TRBD2. Per the germline V gene, CDR1 is SGHTA and CDR2 is FQGNSA. This CDR3 comprises 18 residues. V lost 5 bases, J lost 2 bases, and 10 bases stayed unmatched. The CDR3 loop reads CASSTWTSGRARAYEQYF. CDR3 bases: TGTGCCAGCAGCACGTGGACTAGCGGGAGGGCCCGGGCCTACGAGCAGTACTTC.

Note on this clone: The same CDR3 also results from other DNA sequences found in this sample. The chain couples TRBV19 to TRBJ2-7; 10 bases map to TRBD2. Germline CDR1 LNHDA, CDR2 SQIVND (reference sequence). The J segment lost 4 bases and the V segment lost 5 bases, leaving 5 bases of the junction unmatched. This CDR3 contains 14 residues. The CDR3: CASSPLAGAYEQYF. The CDR3 nucleotides read TGTGCCAGTAGTCCTCTAGCGGGAGCATACGAGCAGTACTTC.

Comment on this clone: The CDR3 does not end in the conserved phenylalanine or tryptophan, so this is likely a read error. The limits of the CDR3 on the DNA are not certain, so only TCRdb's listed CDR3 is given. This chain connects TRBV7-9 to TRBJ1-2. The CDR3 is made up of 9 amino acids, end residues included. From germline, CDR1 is SEHNR and CDR2 FQNEAQ (reference sequence). The CDR3 sequence is CASSFPGVL.

Note on this clone: At the DNA level, this CDR3 is encoded by other sequences in the same sample as well. The chain has TRBV5-1 and TRBJ2-7; 8 bases are shared with TRBD2. The germline gives CDR1 SGHRS, CDR2 YFSETQ. The CDR3 is 15 residues long. V dropped 0 bases and J dropped 0; count of bases not matched to a gene: 2. In nucleotides, the CDR3 is TGCGCCAGCAGCTTGGGACTAGCGCTCTCCTACGAGCAGTACTTC. Protein product: CASSLGLALSYEQYF. The full variable domain, with the rest looked up from reference TRBV5-1 and TRBJ2-7, is KAGVTQTPRYLIKTRGQQVTLSCSPISGHRSVSWYQQTPGQGLQFLFEYFSETQRNKGNFPGRFSGRQFSNSRSEMNVSTLELGDSALYLCASSLGLALSYEQYFGPGTRLTVT.

The chain is built from TRBV7-9 and TRBJ1-4, with D maybe TRBD1 (6 bases). V was pared by 2 bases and J by 7 bases, with 11 bases between. Looked up from germline, CDR1 is SEHNR and CDR2 is FQNEAQ (reference sequence). The CDR3 contains 14 residues. DNA of the CDR3: TGTGCCAGCAGCTTAACAGGGATAGCTGAAAAACTGTTTTTT. Translated, it gives CASSLTGIAEKLFF.

This rearrangement joins TRBV28 to TRBJ2-1; 7 bases are a match to TRBD2. CDR3 size: 16 residues. The V and J ends lost 5 bases and 0 bases, in that order; junction bases with no gene match: 7. The germline CDR1 and CDR2 sequences are MDHEN and SYDVKM. CDR3 residues: CASSPSGASSYNEQFF. The CDR3, as DNA: TGTGCCAGCAGTCCGAGCGGGGCGAGCTCCTACAATGAGCAGTTCTTC.

The chain is built from TRBV30 and TRBJ2-5; D uncertain. The better agreement between TRBJ2-7 and the DNA end casts doubt on the J call. Germline values: CDR1 GTSNPN, CDR2 SVGIG (reference sequence). The length of the CDR3 is 14 residues. The CDR3 region has the DNA TGTGCCTGGAGTGTTCACGATAGCTCCTACGAGCAGTACTTC. It codes for CAWSVHDSSYEQYF.